The table lists the clone carrying this T cell receptor beta chain with many counts. Antigen unknown. There are 15 residues in the CDR3. Unmatched junction bases numbered 9, after V lost 4 bases and J lost 9 bases. Per the germline V gene, CDR1 is SGHVS and CDR2 is FQNEAQ. The TCR library protocol attached unique molecular identifiers to the individual cDNA molecules. Each CDR3 protein gets one entry after TCRdb re-called the 5' RACE reads with MiXCR. The sample records more than 65,000 distinct CDR3 sequences, about 4.9% being singletons. The record originates from a study of early T cells in non-severe SARS-CoV-2 infection. Across the study: Unsorted whole blood bulk RNA was sequenced, with unpaired chains. Study outcomes and limitations: Using VDJdb, the matching emphasized anti-spike CD8 responses while missing private and CD4 specificities.

The sample in question was whole blood, obtained at baseline. The chain links TRBV7-8 to TRBJ2-1, with 10 bases fitting TRBD2. This receptor was obtained from an adult who was a healthcare worker with PCR-confirmed SARS-CoV-2 infection or an uninfected control (not recorded which). The donor label of this sample is uncertain. The CDR3 spells CASSSAASGGIEQFF. CDR3 nucleotide sequence: TGTGCCAGCAGCTCCGCCGCTAGCGGGGGTATTGAGCAGTTCTTC.